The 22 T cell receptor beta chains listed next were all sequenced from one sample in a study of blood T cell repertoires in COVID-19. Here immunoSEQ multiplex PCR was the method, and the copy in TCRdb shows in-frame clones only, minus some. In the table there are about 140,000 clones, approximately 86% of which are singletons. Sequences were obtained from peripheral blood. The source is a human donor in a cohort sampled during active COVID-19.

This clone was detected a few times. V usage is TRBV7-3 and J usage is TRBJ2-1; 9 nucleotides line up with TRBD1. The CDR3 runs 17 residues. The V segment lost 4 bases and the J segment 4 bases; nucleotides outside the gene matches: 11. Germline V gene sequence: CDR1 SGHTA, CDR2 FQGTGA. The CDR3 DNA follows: TGTGCCAGCAGCTCGCCGGACAGGGGTGAGCCTTACAATGAGCAGTTCTTC. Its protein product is CASSSPDRGEPYNEQFF.

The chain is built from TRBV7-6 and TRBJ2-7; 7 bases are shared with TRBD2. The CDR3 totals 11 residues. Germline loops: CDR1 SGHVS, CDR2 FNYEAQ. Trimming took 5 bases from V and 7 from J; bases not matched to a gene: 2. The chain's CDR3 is CASSGGGEQYF. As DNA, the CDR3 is TGTGCCAGCAGCGGCGGGGGTGAGCAGTACTTC.

The CDR3, as DNA: TGTGCCCAAAGGACTGGGAATAGCGGGAACACCGGGGAGCTGTTTTTT. Translation gives CAQRTGNSGNTGELFF. V and J are TRBV7-8 and TRBJ2-2; perhaps TRBD2 as D (6 bases). V lost 11 bases, J lost 1 base, and 20 bases lay in between. The CDR3 extends over 16 amino acids. From germline, CDR1 is SGHVS and CDR2 FQNEAQ.

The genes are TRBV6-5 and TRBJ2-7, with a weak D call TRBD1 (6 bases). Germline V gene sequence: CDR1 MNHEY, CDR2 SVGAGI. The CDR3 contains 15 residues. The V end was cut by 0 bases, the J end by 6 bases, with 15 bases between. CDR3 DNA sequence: TGTGCCAGCAGTTACTCGAACCATATCAGGGGCGAGCAGTACTTC. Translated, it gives CASSYSNHIRGEQYF.

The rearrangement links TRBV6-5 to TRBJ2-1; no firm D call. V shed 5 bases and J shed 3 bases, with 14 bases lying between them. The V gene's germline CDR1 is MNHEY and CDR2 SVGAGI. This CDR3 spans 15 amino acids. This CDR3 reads CASSTYSLIYNEQFF. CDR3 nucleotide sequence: TGTGCCAGCAGTACCTACTCCCTAATCTACAATGAGCAGTTCTTC.

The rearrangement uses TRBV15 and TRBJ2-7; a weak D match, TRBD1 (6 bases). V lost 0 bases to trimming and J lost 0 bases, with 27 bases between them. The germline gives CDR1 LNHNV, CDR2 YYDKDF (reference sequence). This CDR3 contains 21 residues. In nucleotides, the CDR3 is TGTGCCACCAGCAGAGATCAAGGACAACCCTTGGGCAGGGGCATCTCCTACGAGCAGTACTTC. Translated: CATSRDQGQPLGRGISYEQYF.

The CDR3 bases are TGTGCCAGCAGCTTGGGACAGAAACACTATGGCTACACCTTC. It is translated as CASSLGQKHYGYTF. The chain is built from TRBV5-6 and TRBJ1-2; D may be TRBD1 (5 bases). CDR1 is SGHDT and CDR2 is YYEEEE in the germline V gene. The V end was cut by 0 bases, the J end by 3 bases, with 9 bases between. CDR3 length: 14 residues.

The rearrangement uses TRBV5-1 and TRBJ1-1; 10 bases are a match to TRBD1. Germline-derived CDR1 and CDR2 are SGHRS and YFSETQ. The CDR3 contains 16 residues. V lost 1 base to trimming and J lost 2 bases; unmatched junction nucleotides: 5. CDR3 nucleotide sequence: TGCGCCAGCAGCTTGACGACAGGGGGCGGAAACACTGAAGCTTTCTTT. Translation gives CASSLTTGGGNTEAFF. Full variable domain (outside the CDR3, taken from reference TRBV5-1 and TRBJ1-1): KAGVTQTPRYLIKTRGQQVTLSCSPISGHRSVSWYQQTPGQGLQFLFEYFSETQRNKGNFPGRFSGRQFSNSRSEMNVSTLELGDSALYLCASSLTTGGGNTEAFFGQGTRLTVV.

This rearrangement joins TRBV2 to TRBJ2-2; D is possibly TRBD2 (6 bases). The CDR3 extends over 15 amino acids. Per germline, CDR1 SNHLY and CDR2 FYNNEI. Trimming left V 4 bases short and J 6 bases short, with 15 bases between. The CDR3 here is CASSAATAGAGELFF. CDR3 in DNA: TGTGCCAGCAGTGCCGCCACAGCGGGCGCCGGGGAGCTGTTTTTT.

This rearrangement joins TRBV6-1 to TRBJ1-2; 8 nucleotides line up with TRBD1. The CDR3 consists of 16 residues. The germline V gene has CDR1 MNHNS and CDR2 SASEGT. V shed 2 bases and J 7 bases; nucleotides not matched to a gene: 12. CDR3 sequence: CASSERVPQGEGGYTF. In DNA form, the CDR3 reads TGTGCCAGCAGTGAAAGGGTACCACAGGGGGAAGGTGGCTACACCTTC.

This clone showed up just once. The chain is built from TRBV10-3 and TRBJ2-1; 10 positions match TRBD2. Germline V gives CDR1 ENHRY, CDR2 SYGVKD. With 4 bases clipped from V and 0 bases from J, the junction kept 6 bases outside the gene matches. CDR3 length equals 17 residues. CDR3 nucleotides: TGTGCCATCAGTGCCCGGGCTAGCGGGAGCTCCTACAATGAGCAGTTCTTC. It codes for CAISARASGSSYNEQFF.

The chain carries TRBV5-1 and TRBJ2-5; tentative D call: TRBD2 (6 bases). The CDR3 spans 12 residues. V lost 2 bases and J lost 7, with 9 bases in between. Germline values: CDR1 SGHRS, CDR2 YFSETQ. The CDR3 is CASSFHGGTQYF. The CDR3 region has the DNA TGCGCCAGCAGCTTCCACGGGGGGACCCAGTACTTC.

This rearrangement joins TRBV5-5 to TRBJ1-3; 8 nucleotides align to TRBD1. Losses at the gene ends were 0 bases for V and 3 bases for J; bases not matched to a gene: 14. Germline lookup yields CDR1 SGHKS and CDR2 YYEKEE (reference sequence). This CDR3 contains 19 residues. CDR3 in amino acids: CASSLDGQGRPWYGNTIYF. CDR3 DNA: TGTGCCAGCAGCTTGGACGGACAGGGTCGTCCTTGGTATGGAAACACCATATATTTT.

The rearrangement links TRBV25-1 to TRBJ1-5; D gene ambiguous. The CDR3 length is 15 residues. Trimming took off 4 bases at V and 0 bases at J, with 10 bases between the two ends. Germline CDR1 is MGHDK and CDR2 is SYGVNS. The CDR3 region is CASSAPANSNQPQHF. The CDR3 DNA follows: TGTGCCAGCAGTGCGCCAGCGAATAGCAATCAGCCCCAGCATTTT.

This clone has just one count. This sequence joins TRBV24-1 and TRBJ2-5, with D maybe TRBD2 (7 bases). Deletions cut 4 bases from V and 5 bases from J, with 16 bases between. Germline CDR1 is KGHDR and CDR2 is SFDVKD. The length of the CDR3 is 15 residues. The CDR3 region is CATSEGGARRETQYF. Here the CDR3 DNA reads TGTGCCACCAGTGAAGGGGGGGCGCGAAGGGAGACCCAGTACTTC.

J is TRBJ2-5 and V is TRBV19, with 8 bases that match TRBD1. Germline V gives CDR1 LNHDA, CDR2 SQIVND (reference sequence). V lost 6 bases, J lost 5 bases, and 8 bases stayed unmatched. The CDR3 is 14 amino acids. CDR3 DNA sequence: TGTGCCAGTAGCCTAACAGGGGGGCTGGAGACCCAGTACTTC. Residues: CASSLTGGLETQYF.

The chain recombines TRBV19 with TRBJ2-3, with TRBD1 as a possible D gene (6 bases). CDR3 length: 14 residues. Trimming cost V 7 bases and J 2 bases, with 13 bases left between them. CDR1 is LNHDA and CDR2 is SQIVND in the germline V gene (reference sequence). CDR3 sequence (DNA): TGTGCCAGTACAGGGGACCCGTACACAGATACGCAGTATTTT. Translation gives CASTGDPYTDTQYF.

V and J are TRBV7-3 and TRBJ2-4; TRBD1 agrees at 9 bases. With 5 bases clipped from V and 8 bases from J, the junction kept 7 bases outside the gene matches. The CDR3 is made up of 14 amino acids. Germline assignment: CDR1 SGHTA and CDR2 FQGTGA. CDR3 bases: TGTGCCAGCAGCCCAAGGGGACAGGGAGACATTCAGTACTTC. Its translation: CASSPRGQGDIQYF.

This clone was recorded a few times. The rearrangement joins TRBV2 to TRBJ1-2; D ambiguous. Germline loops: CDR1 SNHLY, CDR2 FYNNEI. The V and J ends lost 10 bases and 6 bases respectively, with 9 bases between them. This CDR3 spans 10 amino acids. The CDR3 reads CAKRLDGYTF. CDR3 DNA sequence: TGTGCCAAGAGGCTCGATGGCTACACCTTC.

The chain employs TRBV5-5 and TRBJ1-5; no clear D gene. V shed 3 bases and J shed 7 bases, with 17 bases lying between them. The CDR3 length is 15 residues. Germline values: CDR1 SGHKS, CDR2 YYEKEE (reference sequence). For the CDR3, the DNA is TGTGCCAGCAGCTCCGCCCTCATAGCCGGACAGCCCCAGCATTTT. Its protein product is CASSSALIAGQPQHF.

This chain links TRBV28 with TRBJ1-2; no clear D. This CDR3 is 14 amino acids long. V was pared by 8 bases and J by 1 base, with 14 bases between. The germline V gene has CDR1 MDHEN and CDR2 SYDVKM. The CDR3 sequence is CASEARVFNYGYTF. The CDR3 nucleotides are TGTGCCAGCGAGGCCAGAGTTTTTAACTATGGCTACACCTTC.

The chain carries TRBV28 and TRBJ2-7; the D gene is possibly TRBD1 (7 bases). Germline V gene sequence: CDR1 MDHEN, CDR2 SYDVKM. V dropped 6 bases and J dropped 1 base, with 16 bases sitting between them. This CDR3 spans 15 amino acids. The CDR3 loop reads CASSPGGSSSYEQYF. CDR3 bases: TGTGCCAGCAGCCCAGGGGGGAGTAGTTCCTACGAGCAGTACTTC.